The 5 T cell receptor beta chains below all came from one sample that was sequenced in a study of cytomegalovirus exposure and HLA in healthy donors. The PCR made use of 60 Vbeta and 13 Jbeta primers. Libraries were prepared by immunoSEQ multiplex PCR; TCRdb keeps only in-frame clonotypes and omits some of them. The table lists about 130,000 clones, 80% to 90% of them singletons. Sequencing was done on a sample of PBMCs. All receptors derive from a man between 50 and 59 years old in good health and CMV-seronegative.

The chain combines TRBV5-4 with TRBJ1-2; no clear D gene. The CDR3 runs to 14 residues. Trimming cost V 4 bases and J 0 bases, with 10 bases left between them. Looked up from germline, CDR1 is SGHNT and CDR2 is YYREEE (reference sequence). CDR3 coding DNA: TGTGCCAGCAGCCCGTCCTTAGCTAACTATGGCTACACCTTC. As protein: CASSPSLANYGYTF.

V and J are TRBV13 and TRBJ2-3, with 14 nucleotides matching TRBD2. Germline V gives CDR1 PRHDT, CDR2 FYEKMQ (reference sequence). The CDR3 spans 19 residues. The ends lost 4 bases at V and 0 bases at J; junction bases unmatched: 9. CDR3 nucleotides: TGTGCCAGCAGCTCCACGGGACTAGCGGGGGTTACTAGCACAGATACGCAGTATTTT. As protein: CASSSTGLAGVTSTDTQYF.

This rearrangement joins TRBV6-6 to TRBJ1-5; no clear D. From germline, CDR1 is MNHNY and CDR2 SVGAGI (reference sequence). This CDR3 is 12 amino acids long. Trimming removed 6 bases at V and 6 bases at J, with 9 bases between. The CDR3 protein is CASSGRFQPQHF. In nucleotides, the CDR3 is TGTGCCAGCAGCGGGAGGTTTCAGCCCCAGCATTTT.

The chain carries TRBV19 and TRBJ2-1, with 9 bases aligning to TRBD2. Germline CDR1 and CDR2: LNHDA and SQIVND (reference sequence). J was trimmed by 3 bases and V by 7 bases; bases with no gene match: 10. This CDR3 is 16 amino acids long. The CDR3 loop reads CASKVRSGGNYNEQFF. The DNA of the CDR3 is TGTGCCAGTAAGGTTAGAAGCGGGGGGAACTACAATGAGCAGTTCTTC.

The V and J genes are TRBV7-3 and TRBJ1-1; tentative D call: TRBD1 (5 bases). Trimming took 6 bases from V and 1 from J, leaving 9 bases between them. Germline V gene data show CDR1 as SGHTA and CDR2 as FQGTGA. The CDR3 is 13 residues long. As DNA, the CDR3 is TGTGCCAGCAGTCCTGGGGCGAACACTGAAGCTTTCTTT. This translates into CASSPGANTEAFF.